The rows below give T cell receptor beta chains drawn from one sample of a study of blood T cell repertoires in COVID-19. Sequenced by immunoSEQ multiplex PCR; TCRdb stores in-frame clones only, minus some. The sample includes 100,000 to 150,000 clones, about 80% of them seen just once. The sample taken for sequencing was peripheral blood. These receptors all come from a woman aged 45-65 years with acute or convalescent COVID-19. The CDR3 runs from the conserved cysteine through the conserved F or W. A D gene is named only where the DNA matches it firmly. Clone sizes are given selectively: once, few, many, or a class where the clone is expanded.

j_gene: TRBJ1-2
abundance: .
v_gene: TRBV6-5
d_gene: .
CDR3nt: TGTGCCAGCAGTATAAGGGGAGGGATCTATGGCTACACCTTC
CDR3aa: CASSIRGGIYGYTF

j_gene: TRBJ1-2
abundance: .
v_gene: TRBV4-1
d_gene: .
CDR3nt: TGCGCCAGCAGCCAAGATTATCAGACAGTTCGTGGCTACACCTTC
CDR3aa: CASSQDYQTVRGYTF

j_gene: TRBJ2-1
abundance: .
v_gene: TRBV4-2
d_gene: .
CDR3nt: TGTGCCAGCAGCCGTAGGACTGTAATCGATGAGCAGTTCTTC
CDR3aa: CASSRRTVIDEQFF

j_gene: TRBJ2-1
abundance: .
v_gene: TRBV10-3
d_gene: TRBD1
CDR3nt: TGTGCCATCAGTCCGGGACAGGGTTCCCACAATGAGCAGTTCTTC
CDR3aa: CAISPGQGSHNEQFF

j_gene: TRBJ1-2
abundance: .
v_gene: TRBV6-6
d_gene: .
CDR3nt: TGTGCCAGCAGCAAAAAGATCGGAGGGGCGTATGGCTACACCTTC
CDR3aa: CASSKKIGGAYGYTF

j_gene: TRBJ2-2
abundance: .
v_gene: TRBV7-3
d_gene: .
CDR3nt: TGTGCCAGCAGCTCTCAAGGAGTATCGACGGGGGAGCTGTTTTTT
CDR3aa: CASSSQGVSTGELFF

j_gene: TRBJ2-1
abundance: few
v_gene: TRBV6-5
d_gene: .
CDR3nt: TGTGCCAGCAGTTACGGGCCTAACTCCTACAATGAGCAGTTCTTC
CDR3aa: CASSYGPNSYNEQFF

j_gene: TRBJ2-5
abundance: .
v_gene: TRBV7-3
d_gene: TRBD1
CDR3nt: TGTGCCAGCAGCTTAACATCTGGACAGGGTCAAGAGACCCAGTACTTC
CDR3aa: CASSLTSGQGQETQYF

j_gene: TRBJ1-1
abundance: once
v_gene: TRBV2
d_gene: .
CDR3nt: TGTGCCAGCTCTCCCAGGGGCACGAACACTGAAGCTTTCTTT
CDR3aa: CASSPRGTNTEAFF

j_gene: TRBJ2-1
abundance: many
v_gene: TRBV27
d_gene: TRBD2
CDR3nt: TGTGCCAGCAGTTTAGTAGCGGGAGGGCCGTCGACTGAGCAGTTCTTC
CDR3aa: CASSLVAGGPSTEQFF

j_gene: TRBJ2-3
abundance: .
v_gene: TRBV28
d_gene: TRBD1
CDR3nt: TGTGCCAGCAGTTTCGGGACAGGACGCACAGATACGCAGTATTTT
CDR3aa: CASSFGTGRTDTQYF

j_gene: TRBJ1-1
abundance: once
v_gene: TRBV13
d_gene: .
CDR3nt: TGTGCCAGCAGCTTAGGTGTGCGATCCATGAACACTGAAGCTTTCTTT
CDR3aa: CASSLGVRSMNTEAFF

j_gene: TRBJ2-2
abundance: few
v_gene: TRBV25-1
d_gene: .
CDR3nt: TGTGCCAGCAGTGTACTACAGGGAAGAGGCACCGGGGAGCTGTTTTTT
CDR3aa: CASSVLQGRGTGELFF

j_gene: TRBJ2-7
abundance: once
v_gene: TRBV27
d_gene: TRBD1
CDR3nt: TGTGCCAGCAGTTTACTCGGACAGGCAAGCTCCTACGAGCAGTACTTC
CDR3aa: CASSLLGQASSYEQYF

j_gene: TRBJ2-1
abundance: .
v_gene: TRBV28
d_gene: TRBD2
CDR3nt: TGTGCCAGCAGTGGCGGGGGTAGCGGGATTCATGAGCAGTTCTTC
CDR3aa: CASSGGGSGIHEQFF

j_gene: TRBJ2-1
abundance: .
v_gene: TRBV4-1
d_gene: TRBD2
CDR3nt: TGCGCCAGCAGCCTCTACCTTGGGACTAGCGGAACCAATGAGCAGTTCTTC
CDR3aa: CASSLYLGTSGTNEQFF

j_gene: TRBJ1-3
abundance: .
v_gene: TRBV9
d_gene: .
CDR3nt: TGTGCCAGCTCCGACAGGACCTCTGGAAACACCATATATTTT
CDR3aa: CASSDRTSGNTIYF

j_gene: TRBJ1-6
abundance: .
v_gene: TRBV2
d_gene: .
CDR3nt: TGTGCCAGCAGCAACAGTGAGCCCTATAATTCACCCCTCCACTTT
CDR3aa: CASSNSEPYNSPLHF

j_gene: TRBJ1-1
abundance: few
v_gene: TRBV19
d_gene: .
CDR3nt: TGTGCCAGTAGTAACGGTAGAATGAACACTGAAGCTTTCTTT
CDR3aa: CASSNGRMNTEAFF

j_gene: TRBJ1-2
abundance: .
v_gene: TRBV7-9
d_gene: .
CDR3nt: TGTGCCAGCAGCCCCTGGGACATTCATGGCTACACCTTC
CDR3aa: CASSPWDIHGYTF

j_gene: TRBJ2-1
abundance: .
v_gene: TRBV28
d_gene: .
CDR3nt: TGTGCCAGCAGTTTATTTCCGGGCTCCTACAATGAGCAGTTCTTC
CDR3aa: CASSLFPGSYNEQFF

j_gene: TRBJ2-7
abundance: .
v_gene: TRBV13
d_gene: TRBD2
CDR3nt: TGTGCCAGCAGCTTATCAGCGGGGGCCTCCTACGAGCAGTACTTC
CDR3aa: CASSLSAGASYEQYF

j_gene: TRBJ2-2
abundance: .
v_gene: TRBV5-8
d_gene: TRBD2
CDR3nt: TGTGCCAGCAGCTTTAATAGCGGGGGGAACACCGGGGAGCTGTTTTTT
CDR3aa: CASSFNSGGNTGELFF

j_gene: TRBJ1-3
abundance: .
v_gene: TRBV5-8
d_gene: .
CDR3nt: TGTGCCAGCAGCTTGGGAGGGCTTGGAAACACCATATATTTT
CDR3aa: CASSLGGLGNTIYF

j_gene: TRBJ1-2
abundance: .
v_gene: TRBV7-9
d_gene: .
CDR3nt: TGTGCCAGCAGCCTCAGGGACACTCTGGGTGGCTACACCTTC
CDR3aa: CASSLRDTLGGYTF

j_gene: TRBJ1-2
abundance: .
v_gene: TRBV6-5
d_gene: TRBD1
CDR3nt: TGTGCCAGCACAGAAAGGGGGCTTGGCTACACCTTC
CDR3aa: CASTERGLGYTF

j_gene: TRBJ1-4
abundance: .
v_gene: TRBV7-2
d_gene: .
CDR3nt: TGTGCCAGCAGCTTACAGGGACTGGCTAATGAAAAACTGTTTTTT
CDR3aa: CASSLQGLANEKLFF

j_gene: TRBJ2-4
abundance: .
v_gene: TRBV2
d_gene: .
CDR3nt: TGTGCCAGCAGTGAGGGCAGGGGCCCTAACATTCAGTACTTC
CDR3aa: CASSEGRGPNIQYF

j_gene: TRBJ2-7
abundance: .
v_gene: TRBV3-1/TRBV3-2
d_gene: TRBD1
CDR3nt: TGTGCCAGCAGCCAAAGGACAGGGAGGTACGAGCAGTACTTC
CDR3aa: CASSQRTGRYEQYF

j_gene: TRBJ2-3
abundance: few
v_gene: TRBV3-1/TRBV3-2
d_gene: TRBD2
CDR3nt: TGTGCCAGCAGCCAACTTCCCAGCGGGAGTCTAGATACGCAGTATTTT
CDR3aa: CASSQLPSGSLDTQYF

j_gene: TRBJ2-7
abundance: .
v_gene: TRBV5-6
d_gene: .
CDR3nt: TGTGCCAGCAGCTTGGCGGGGGTGAGCTACGAGCAGTACTTC
CDR3aa: CASSLAGVSYEQYF

j_gene: TRBJ2-5
abundance: .
v_gene: TRBV10-3
d_gene: .
CDR3nt: TGTGCCATCAGATCCGGGACACAAGAGACCCAGTACTTC
CDR3aa: CAIRSGTQETQYF

j_gene: TRBJ1-6
abundance: .
v_gene: TRBV10-2
d_gene: TRBD1
CDR3nt: TGCGCCAGCAGGGACAGGGAACAGTCACCCCTCCACTTT
CDR3aa: CASRDREQSPLHF

j_gene: TRBJ2-1
abundance: .
v_gene: TRBV14
d_gene: TRBD2
CDR3nt: TGTGCCAGCAGCCCCGGCCCTAGCGGGGGGCTGGGTGAGCAGTTCTTC
CDR3aa: CASSPGPSGGLGEQFF

j_gene: TRBJ1-2
abundance: few
v_gene: TRBV13
d_gene: .
CDR3nt: TGTGCCAGCAGCTTAATTAAACTTGCCAGGAAGAACTATGGCTACACCTTC
CDR3aa: CASSLIKLARKNYGYTF

j_gene: TRBJ1-1
abundance: .
v_gene: TRBV29-1
d_gene: TRBD1
CDR3nt: TGCAGCGCAATATCCGGGACAGGGGTTACTGAAGCTTTCTTT
CDR3aa: CSAISGTGVTEAFF

j_gene: TRBJ2-7
abundance: .
v_gene: TRBV2
d_gene: TRBD2
CDR3nt: TGTGCCAGCACACTCGTGGGGACTATCTCTTTCTACGAGCAGTACTTC
CDR3aa: CASTLVGTISFYEQYF

j_gene: TRBJ1-6
abundance: .
v_gene: TRBV6-5
d_gene: .
CDR3nt: TGTGCCAGCACCTTCGGCTCCTATAATTCACCCCTCCACTTT
CDR3aa: CASTFGSYNSPLHF

j_gene: TRBJ1-5
abundance: few
v_gene: TRBV24-1
d_gene: .
CDR3nt: TGTGCCTCCAGTACGGGGGGCAATCAGCCCCAGCATTTT
CDR3aa: CASSTGGNQPQHF

j_gene: TRBJ2-3
abundance: .
v_gene: TRBV9
d_gene: .
CDR3nt: TGTGCCAGCAGCGTGACGGGTAGCACAGATACGCAGTATTTT
CDR3aa: CASSVTGSTDTQYF

j_gene: TRBJ1-1
abundance: .
v_gene: TRBV7-9
d_gene: .
CDR3nt: TGTGCCAGCAGCTTAGTGCGGGGGAACATGAACACTGAAGCTTTCTTT
CDR3aa: CASSLVRGNMNTEAFF

j_gene: TRBJ1-2
abundance: .
v_gene: TRBV28
d_gene: TRBD1
CDR3nt: TGTGCCAGCAGCAGCCACATGACAGGGGGTGCGGGTGGCTACACCTTC
CDR3aa: CASSSHMTGGAGGYTF

j_gene: TRBJ1-5
abundance: few
v_gene: TRBV6-1
d_gene: TRBD1
CDR3nt: TGTGCCAGCAGTGAAATTTGGACAGGAGCTGTTCAGCCCCAGCATTTT
CDR3aa: CASSEIWTGAVQPQHF

j_gene: TRBJ2-7
abundance: .
v_gene: TRBV6-5
d_gene: TRBD1
CDR3nt: TGTGCCAGTAGACGACAGGGTTCAGACGAGCAGTACTTC
CDR3aa: CASRRQGSDEQYF

j_gene: TRBJ1-2
abundance: few
v_gene: TRBV29-1
d_gene: .
CDR3nt: TGCAGCGTCCCCGGCGGTGGCTATGGCTACACCTTC
CDR3aa: CSVPGGGYGYTF

j_gene: TRBJ2-3
abundance: .
v_gene: TRBV5-4
d_gene: .
CDR3nt: TGTGCCAGCAGCTTGGCCCGACGACACGGAGGAGATACGCAGTATTTT
CDR3aa: CASSLARRHGGDTQYF

j_gene: TRBJ2-3
abundance: .
v_gene: TRBV2
d_gene: TRBD1
CDR3nt: TGTGCCAGCAGATCGGGACAGTTCGGAGCAGATACGCAGTATTTT
CDR3aa: CASRSGQFGADTQYF

j_gene: TRBJ1-1
abundance: once
v_gene: TRBV5-1
d_gene: .
CDR3nt: TGCGCCAGCAGCTTGGGCGAGCCGGGGGGGACTGAAGCTTTCTTT
CDR3aa: CASSLGEPGGTEAFF